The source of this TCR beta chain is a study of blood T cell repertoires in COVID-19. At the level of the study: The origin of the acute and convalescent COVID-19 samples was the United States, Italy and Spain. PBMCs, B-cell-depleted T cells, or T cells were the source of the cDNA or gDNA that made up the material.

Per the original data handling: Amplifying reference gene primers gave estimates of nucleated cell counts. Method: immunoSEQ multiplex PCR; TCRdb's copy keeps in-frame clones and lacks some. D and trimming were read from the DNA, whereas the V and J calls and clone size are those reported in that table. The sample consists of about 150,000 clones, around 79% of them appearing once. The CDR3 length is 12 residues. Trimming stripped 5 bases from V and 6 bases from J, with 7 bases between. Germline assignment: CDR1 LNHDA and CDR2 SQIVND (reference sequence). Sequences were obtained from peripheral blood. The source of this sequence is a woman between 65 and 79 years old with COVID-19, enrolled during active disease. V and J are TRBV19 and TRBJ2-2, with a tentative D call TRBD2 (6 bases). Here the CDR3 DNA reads TGTGCCAGTAGTTGGAGGGCCGGGGAGCTGTTTTTT. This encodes CASSWRAGELFF.